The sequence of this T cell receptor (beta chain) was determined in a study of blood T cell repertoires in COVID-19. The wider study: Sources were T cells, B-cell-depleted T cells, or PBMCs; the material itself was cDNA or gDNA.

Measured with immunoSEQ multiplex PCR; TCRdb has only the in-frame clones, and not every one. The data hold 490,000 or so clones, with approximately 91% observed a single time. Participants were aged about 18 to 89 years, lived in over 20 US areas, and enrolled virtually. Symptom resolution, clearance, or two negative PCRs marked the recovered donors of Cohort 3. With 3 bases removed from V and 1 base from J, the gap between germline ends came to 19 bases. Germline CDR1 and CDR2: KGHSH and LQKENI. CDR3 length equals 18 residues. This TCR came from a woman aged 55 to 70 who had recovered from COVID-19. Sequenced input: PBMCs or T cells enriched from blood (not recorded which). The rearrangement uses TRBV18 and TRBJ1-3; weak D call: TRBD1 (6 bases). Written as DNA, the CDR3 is TGTGCCAGCTCACCCCTCCAGGGGACATTATTATCTGGAAACACCATATATTTT. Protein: CASSPLQGTLLSGNTIYF.